This TCR beta chain was identified during a study of T cells in Graves' hyperthyroidism and ophthalmopathy. Study as a whole: Specimen type is peripheral blood, collected at initial diagnosis prior to any treatment.

Amplification of TCR beta CDR3 regions was performed using RNA transcripts as template. HTBI primers drove first-round RT-PCR of the TCR CDR3. MiXCR, run by TCRdb on the multiplex PCR reads, gives a single entry per CDR3 protein. The sample lists about 600,000 distinct CDR3 sequences; more than 13% were seen once. Study results and caveats: Ophthalmopathy and stable hyperthyroidism were told apart by a 13 V-J model.

The CDR3 loop spans 15 amino acids. V lost 6 bases, J lost 0 bases, and 15 bases lay in between. From germline, CDR1 is LNHDA and CDR2 SQIVND (reference sequence). This clonotype was seen only a few times. Its target is not known. The chain joins TRBV19 to TRBJ2-7; possible D gene TRBD2, 5 bases. The sample taken for sequencing was blood. The sequence was obtained from a woman aged 18-29 years with Graves' ophthalmopathy. This CDR3 is CASRRSGLNSYEQYF. The CDR3 bases are TGTGCCAGTAGGAGAAGCGGATTAAACTCCTACGAGCAGTACTTC.